This TCR beta chain was recovered during a study of human T cells and chemical hapten exposure. The V and J ends lost 5 bases and 7 bases respectively, with 15 bases between them. This CDR3 spans 13 amino acids. Germline assignment: CDR1 DFQATT and CDR2 SNEGSKA (reference sequence). The time point: pre-sensitization, week 0. The treatment: therapeutic diphenylcyclopropenone sensitization with weekly scalp DPC. Each CDR3 protein is one row after TCRdb ran MiXCR on the RACE reads. This table holds some 45,000 distinct CDR3 sequences, roughly 12% found once. This clonotype has a count of ten or more. The receptor's source is a woman aged 25 to 39 with alopecia areata. Some clones in this sample may be carry-over from other donors' samples. This chain joins TRBV20-1 and TRBJ1-5, with D unresolved. The sequences come from whole blood, collected in connection with sensitization to the hapten diphenylcyclopropenone (DPC). The CDR3 is CSAPTGLGQPQHF. CDR3 bases: TGCAGTGCTCCGACTGGACTCGGGCAGCCCCAGCATTTT.